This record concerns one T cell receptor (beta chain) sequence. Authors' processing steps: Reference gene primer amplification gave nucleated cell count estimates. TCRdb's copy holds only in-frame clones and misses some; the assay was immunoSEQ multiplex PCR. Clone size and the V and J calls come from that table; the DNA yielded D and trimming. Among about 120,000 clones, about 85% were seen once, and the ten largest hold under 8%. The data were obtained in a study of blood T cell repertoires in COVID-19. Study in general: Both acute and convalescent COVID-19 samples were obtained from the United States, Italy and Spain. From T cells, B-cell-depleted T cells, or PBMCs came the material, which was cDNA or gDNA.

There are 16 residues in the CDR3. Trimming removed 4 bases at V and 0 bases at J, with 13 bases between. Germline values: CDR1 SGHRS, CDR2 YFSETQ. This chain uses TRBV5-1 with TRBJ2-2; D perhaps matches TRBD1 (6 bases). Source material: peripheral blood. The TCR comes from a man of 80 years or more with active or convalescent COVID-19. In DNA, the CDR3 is TGCGCCAGCAGCCGCAGGGGACCGACGAACACCGGGGAGCTGTTTTTT. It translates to CASSRRGPTNTGELFF.